These T cell receptor beta chains were read from a single sample in a study of radiotherapy plus CTLA-4 blockade in lung cancer. Some clones are missing from TCRdb's copy, which holds only in-frame ones; the method was immunoSEQ multiplex PCR. The data hold about 46,000 clones, with approximately 80% observed a single time. Specimen: peripheral blood, collected from a patient treated with radiotherapy plus ipilimumab. The receptor source for this set is a human donor with non-small cell lung cancer whose response to radiotherapy plus ipilimumab could not be evaluated. The CDR3 runs from the conserved cysteine through the conserved F or W. Fields, in order: J gene, D gene, clone size, V gene, CDR3 protein, CDR3 DNA. The D gene is left open where the match is weak. Clone sizes are given selectively: once, few, many, or a class where the clone is expanded.

J: TRBJ2-5
D: TRBD1
size: NA
V: TRBV9
CDR3: CASTYAGTAQETQYF
DNA: TGTGCCAGCACGTACGCCGGGACAGCGCAAGAGACCCAGTACTTC

J: TRBJ2-3
D: TRBD2
size: NA
V: TRBV6-1
CDR3: CASSHSGASTDTQYF
DNA: TGTGCCAGCAGCCACAGCGGGGCTAGCACAGATACGCAGTATTTT

J: TRBJ2-6
D: NA
size: NA
V: TRBV2
CDR3: CASSESRSGANVLTF
DNA: TGTGCCAGCAGTGAGTCGAGATCGGGGGCCAACGTCCTGACTTTC

J: TRBJ1-2
D: NA
size: once
V: TRBV7-3
CDR3: CASSEASNYGYTF
DNA: TGTGCCAGCAGCGAGGCTTCTAACTATGGCTACACCTTC

J: TRBJ1-2
D: TRBD1
size: once
V: TRBV18
CDR3: CASSPRGIYTF
DNA: TGTGCCAGCTCACCCAGGGGGATCTACACCTTC

J: TRBJ2-1
D: NA
size: NA
V: TRBV19
CDR3: CASALAGTYNEQFF
DNA: TGTGCCAGCGCCTTGGCGGGTACCTACAATGAGCAGTTCTTC

J: TRBJ2-6
D: NA
size: NA
V: TRBV4-3
CDR3: CASSLQGANVPTF
DNA: TGCGCCAGCAGCCTTCAAGGGGCCAACGTCCCGACTTTC

J: TRBJ2-1
D: TRBD2
size: NA
V: TRBV14
CDR3: CASSPRLAGLYNEQFF
DNA: TGTGCCAGCAGCCCCCGACTAGCGGGACTCTACAATGAGCAGTTCTTC

J: TRBJ2-3
D: TRBD2
size: once
V: TRBV9
CDR3: CASSVGLAGGPYVTDTQYF
DNA: TGTGCCAGCAGCGTCGGACTAGCGGGAGGGCCGTATGTCACAGATACGCAGTATTTT

J: TRBJ1-5
D: TRBD1
size: NA
V: TRBV19
CDR3: CASSSTGAQNQPQHF
DNA: TGTGCCAGTAGTTCAACAGGGGCACAAAATCAGCCCCAGCATTTT

J: TRBJ2-7
D: TRBD1
size: NA
V: TRBV28
CDR3: CASSTPGQKVYEQYF
DNA: TGTGCCAGCAGCACACCGGGACAGAAGGTTTACGAGCAGTACTTC

J: TRBJ2-7
D: NA
size: once
V: TRBV9
CDR3: CASSVSTGSSYEQYF
DNA: TGTGCCAGCAGCGTATCCACAGGGAGCTCCTACGAGCAGTACTTC

J: TRBJ1-1
D: NA
size: NA
V: TRBV9
CDR3: CASSVVSGNTEAFF
DNA: TGTGCCAGCAGCGTAGTATCAGGTAACACTGAAGCTTTCTTT

J: TRBJ2-2
D: TRBD1
size: NA
V: TRBV29-1
CDR3: CSVLDRVNTGELFF
DNA: TGCAGCGTTTTAGACAGGGTGAACACCGGGGAGCTGTTTTTT

J: TRBJ2-3
D: NA
size: NA
V: TRBV28
CDR3: CASRPDSYTQYF
DNA: TGTGCCAGCAGACCCGACAGTTATACGCAGTATTTT

J: TRBJ2-7
D: TRBD1
size: few
V: TRBV19
CDR3: CASSLGTGGNYEQYF
DNA: TGTGCCAGTAGTTTAGGGACAGGGGGAAACTACGAGCAGTACTTC

J: TRBJ2-1
D: NA
size: NA
V: TRBV6-5
CDR3: CASSYSSGDNEQFF
DNA: TGTGCCAGCAGTTACTCGTCAGGGGACAATGAGCAGTTCTTC

J: TRBJ2-7
D: NA
size: NA
V: TRBV4-3
CDR3: CASSQVLGQTYEQYF
DNA: TGCGCCAGCAGCCAAGTCTTAGGACAGACCTACGAGCAGTACTTC

J: TRBJ2-1
D: TRBD2
size: NA
V: TRBV5-4
CDR3: CASSQTSEYNEQFF
DNA: TGTGCCAGCAGCCAGACTAGCGAGTACAATGAGCAGTTCTTC

J: TRBJ2-2
D: NA
size: NA
V: TRBV19
CDR3: CASKILSGNLNTGELFF
DNA: TGTGCCAGTAAAATACTTTCAGGGAACCTGAACACCGGGGAGCTGTTTTTT

J: TRBJ1-6
D: NA
size: NA
V: TRBV30
CDR3: CAWSTLTGRLGSPLHF
DNA: TGTGCCTGGAGTACCCTGACAGGACGGTTAGGTTCACCCCTCCACTTT

J: TRBJ2-3
D: NA
size: NA
V: TRBV7-2
CDR3: CASSWALDGQIYF
DNA: TGTGCCAGCAGCTGGGCTTTGGATGGACAAATATATTTT

J: TRBJ2-7
D: TRBD1
size: NA
V: TRBV10-2
CDR3: CASSQPRTGGLERYEQYF
DNA: TGCGCCAGCAGTCAACCTCGGACAGGGGGACTGGAAAGATACGAGCAGTACTTC

J: TRBJ2-3
D: TRBD1
size: NA
V: TRBV18
CDR3: CASSLDRGRTDTQYF
DNA: TGTGCCAGCTCACTGGACAGGGGGCGCACAGATACGCAGTATTTT

J: TRBJ2-7
D: NA
size: NA
V: TRBV28
CDR3: CASSLTGSTYEQYF
DNA: TGTGCCAGCAGTCTCACAGGGTCGACTTACGAGCAGTACTTC

J: TRBJ2-5
D: TRBD2
size: NA
V: TRBV30
CDR3: CAWSTGTSGTQETQYF
DNA: TGTGCCTGGAGCACCGGGACTAGCGGAACCCAAGAGACCCAGTACTTC

J: TRBJ2-7
D: TRBD1
size: once
V: TRBV5-1
CDR3: CASSPGGYEQYF
DNA: TGCGCCAGCAGCCCAGGGGGCTACGAGCAGTACTTC

J: TRBJ2-3
D: NA
size: NA
V: TRBV7-2
CDR3: CASSLVGADTQYF
DNA: TGTGCCAGCAGCTTAGTAGGGGCAGATACGCAGTATTTT

J: TRBJ1-1
D: NA
size: NA
V: TRBV7-9
CDR3: CASSKVGANTEAFF
DNA: TGTGCCAGCAGCAAGGTGGGGGCTAACACTGAAGCTTTCTTT

J: TRBJ2-2
D: TRBD2
size: NA
V: TRBV4-1
CDR3: CASSQIGLAGVITGELFF
DNA: TGCGCCAGCAGCCAGATTGGACTAGCGGGAGTTATCACCGGGGAGCTGTTTTTT